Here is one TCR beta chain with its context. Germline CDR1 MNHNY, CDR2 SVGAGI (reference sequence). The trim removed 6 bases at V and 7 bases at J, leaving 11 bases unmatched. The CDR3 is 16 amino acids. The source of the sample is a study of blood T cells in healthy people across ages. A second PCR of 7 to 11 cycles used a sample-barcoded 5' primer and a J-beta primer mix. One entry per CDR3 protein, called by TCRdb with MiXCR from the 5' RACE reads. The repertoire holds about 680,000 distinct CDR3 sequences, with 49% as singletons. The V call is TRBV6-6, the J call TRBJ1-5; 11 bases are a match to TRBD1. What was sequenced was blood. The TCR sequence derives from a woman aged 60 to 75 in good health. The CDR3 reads CASRGRDRGSGQPQHF. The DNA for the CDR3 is TGTGCCAGCAGGGGCCGGGACAGGGGGTCGGGGCAGCCCCAGCATTTT.